This T cell receptor beta chain was obtained from a study of blood T cell repertoires in COVID-19. Germline CDR1 is KGHDR and CDR2 is SFDVKD. This CDR3 contains 15 residues. The ends were cut back, 11 bases at V and 3 bases at J, with 20 bases in the middle. The assay was immunoSEQ multiplex PCR, and TCRdb's table has in-frame clones only and misses some. The table includes some 13,000 clones, 65% to 90% detected once. The source of this sequence is a man aged 35 to 55 with active or convalescent COVID-19. Sequencing was carried out using peripheral blood. The rearrangement uses TRBV24-1 and TRBJ2-3, with TRBD1 as a possible D gene (8 bases). The DNA of the CDR3 is TGTGCCAGACCATCCGGACAGGGAGGGACAGATACGCAGTATTTT. This translates into CARPSGQGGTDTQYF.